Shown below are 10 T cell receptor beta chains from a single sample sequenced in a study of beta chain features in type 1 diabetes. The investigators reverse transcribed all of the isolated RNA, so they sequenced expressed TCRB transcripts. The method was immunoSEQ multiplex PCR; TCRdb's version includes in-frame clones alone and lacks a portion of them. This table has 970,000 or so clones, roughly 17% appearing once. Material: naive CD4+ T cells from blood. The receptors were gathered from a woman under 30 in good health.

In this sample, this clone turned up a few times. The gene calls are TRBV4-2 and TRBJ2-2, with D possibly being TRBD2 (5 bases). The V end lost 0 bases, the J end lost 7 bases, and 18 bases lay between the germline ends. The CDR3 is 17 amino acids. Germline V lookup: CDR1 LGHNA, CDR2 YNFKEQ. CDR3 in DNA: TGTGCCAGCAGCCAAGAATTTTCTCCGCGTCGGGACGGGGAGCTGTTTTTT. Translation gives CASSQEFSPRRDGELFF.

The chain has TRBV28 and TRBJ1-2, with 7 bases identical to TRBD1. Trimming cost V 3 bases and J 4 bases; bases outside gene matches: 8. The length of the CDR3 is 15 residues. Germline V gives CDR1 MDHEN, CDR2 SYDVKM. The CDR3 DNA follows: TGTGCCAGCAGTTTCACAGGGGAACGGGGCTATGGCTACACCTTC. It translates to CASSFTGERGYGYTF.

This clone was picked up a small number of times. The chain carries TRBV7-2 and TRBJ1-2; 9 bases map to TRBD1. CDR3 length: 15 residues. CDR1 SGHTA and CDR2 FQGNSA come from the germline V gene. J lost 2 bases, V lost 5 bases, and 6 bases had no gene match. In DNA, the CDR3 is TGTGCCAGCAGCGGCCCCGGGACAGGGAACTATGGCTACACCTTC. It translates to CASSGPGTGNYGYTF. Supplemented by reference TRBV7-2 and TRBJ1-2, the full variable domain reads GAGVSQSPSNKVTEKGKDVELRCDPISGHTALYWYRQSLGQGLEFLIYFQGNSAPDKSGLPSDRFSAERTGGSVSTLTIQRTQQEDSAVYLCASSGPGTGNYGYTFGSGTRLTVV.

About this clone itself: The same CDR3 is also encoded by other DNA sequences in this sample. The chain recombines TRBV28 with TRBJ1-5; D not resolved. Germline values: CDR1 MDHEN, CDR2 SYDVKM. V shed 4 bases and J shed 2 bases, with 3 bases lying between them. The CDR3 consists of 12 residues. CDR3 in DNA: TGTGCCAGCAGTTCGGGCAATCAGCCCCAGCATTTT. The encoded protein is CASSSGNQPQHF.

The gene calls are TRBV9 and TRBJ2-5, with D perhaps TRBD1 or TRBD2 (5 bases each). The germline gives CDR1 SGDLS, CDR2 YYNGEE. The V end was cut by 0 bases, the J end by 0 bases, with 9 bases between. The CDR3 spans 15 residues. The CDR3 reads CASSVGGFNQETQYF. Here the CDR3 DNA reads TGTGCCAGCAGCGTAGGGGGGTTTAACCAAGAGACCCAGTACTTC.

This chain links TRBV4-2 with TRBJ2-2; 7 bases are a match to TRBD2. J lost 5 bases, V lost 1 base, and 7 bases had no gene match. Germline values: CDR1 LGHNA, CDR2 YNFKEQ. CDR3 size: 16 residues. Here the CDR3 reads CASSQVQAGRTGELFF. For the CDR3, the DNA is TGTGCCAGCAGCCAAGTACAAGCGGGACGGACCGGGGAGCTGTTTTTT.

This rearrangement joins TRBV7-9 to TRBJ2-4; D is uncertain. Germline V gene lookup returns CDR1 SEHNR and CDR2 FQNEAQ (reference sequence). CDR3 length equals 17 residues. The V and J ends lost 5 bases and 3 bases respectively, with 20 bases between them. The CDR3 DNA reads as TGTGCCAGCAGCCAAGATAGGGCTAGTACTGTCAAAAACATTCAGTACTTC. Its translation is CASSQDRASTVKNIQYF.

This clone showed up just a few times. This chain joins TRBV7-2 and TRBJ1-1; 7 bases are a match to TRBD1. The CDR3 is 13 amino acids. V trimming: 5 bases; J trimming: 4 bases; junction bases outside the gene matches: 4. Germline values: CDR1 SGHTA, CDR2 FQGNSA. CDR3 region: CASSANRGTEAFF. The CDR3, as DNA: TGTGCCAGCAGCGCCAACAGGGGCACTGAAGCTTTCTTT.

This clone was detected a few times. This sequence joins TRBV2 and TRBJ2-3; TRBD2 aligns across 8 bases. From germline, CDR1 is SNHLY and CDR2 FYNNEI. The CDR3 runs 14 residues. V lost 7 bases and J lost 0; bases outside the gene matches: 3. As DNA, the CDR3 is TGTGCCAGCAAGATAGCGGGAAGCACAGATACGCAGTATTTT. Residues: CASKIAGSTDTQYF. Full variable domain (rest looked up from reference TRBV2 and TRBJ2-3): EPEVTQTPSHQVTQMGQEVILRCVPISNHLYFYWYRQILGQKVEFLVSFYNNEISEKSEIFDDQFSVERPDGSNFTLKIRSTKLEDSAMYFCASKIAGSTDTQYFGPGTRLTVL.

The chain employs TRBV6-6 and TRBJ2-7; no firm D call. Trimming took off 8 bases at V and 0 bases at J, with 14 bases between the two ends. The CDR3 covers 14 residues. Germline values: CDR1 MNHNY, CDR2 SVGAGI (reference sequence). CDR3 sequence reads: CASSWTGISYEQYF. The CDR3 DNA reads as TGTGCCAGCTCATGGACGGGTATCTCCTACGAGCAGTACTTC.